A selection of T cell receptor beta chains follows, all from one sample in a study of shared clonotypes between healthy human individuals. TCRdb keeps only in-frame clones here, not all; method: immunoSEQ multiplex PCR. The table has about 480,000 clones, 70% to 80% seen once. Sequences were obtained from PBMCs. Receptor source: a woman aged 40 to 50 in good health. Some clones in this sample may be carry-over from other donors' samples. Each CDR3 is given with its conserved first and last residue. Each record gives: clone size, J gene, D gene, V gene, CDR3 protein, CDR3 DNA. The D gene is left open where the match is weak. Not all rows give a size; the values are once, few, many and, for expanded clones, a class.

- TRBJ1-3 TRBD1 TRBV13 CASSLGTGVANTIYF TGTGCCAGCAGCTTAGGAACAGGGGTGGCAAACACCATATATTTT
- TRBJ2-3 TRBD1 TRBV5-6 CASSLDPGTGGLDTQYF TGTGCCAGCAGCTTGGACCCCGGGACAGGGGGCTTAGATACGCAGTATTTT
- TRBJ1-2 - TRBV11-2 CASSLADYGYTF TGTGCCAGCAGCTTAGCCGACTATGGCTACACCTTC
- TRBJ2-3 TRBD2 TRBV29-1 CSVGTSGSADTQYF TGCAGCGTTGGTACTAGCGGGAGTGCAGATACGCAGTATTTT
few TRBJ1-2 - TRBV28 CASSLGGRANYGYTF TGTGCCAGCAGTTTAGGAGGGAGAGCTAACTATGGCTACACCTTC
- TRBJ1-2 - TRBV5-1 CASSQDFYGYTF TGCGCCAGCAGCCAGGACTTCTATGGCTACACCTTC
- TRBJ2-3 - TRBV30 CAWSVPRPGNVADTQYF TGTGCCTGGAGTGTACCCCGACCGGGGAACGTCGCAGATACGCAGTATTTT
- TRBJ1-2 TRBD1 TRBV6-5 CASRGTGENGYTF TGTGCCAGCAGAGGGACAGGAGAGAATGGCTACACCTTC
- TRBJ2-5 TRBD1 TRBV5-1 CASSLPGQGSETQYF TGCGCCAGCAGCTTGCCGGGACAGGGTTCGGAGACCCAGTACTTC
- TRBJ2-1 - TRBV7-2 CASSLLQGSYNEQFF TGTGCCAGCAGCTTACTACAGGGCTCCTACAATGAGCAGTTCTTC
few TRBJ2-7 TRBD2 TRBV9 CASSAYPTSGGYSYEQYF TGTGCCAGCAGCGCCTACCCAACTAGCGGGGGATACTCCTACGAGCAGTACTTC
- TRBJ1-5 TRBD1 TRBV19 CASSTGQGYQPQHF TGTGCCAGTAGTACAGGACAGGGATACCAGCCCCAGCATTTT
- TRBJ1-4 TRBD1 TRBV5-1 CASSLVRGGEKLFF TGCGCCAGCAGCTTGGTCAGGGGGGGCGAAAAACTGTTTTTT
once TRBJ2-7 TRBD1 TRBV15 CATSRVTGGARYEQYF TGTGCCACCAGCAGGGTTACAGGGGGCGCTAGGTACGAGCAGTACTTC
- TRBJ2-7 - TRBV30 CAWASDSYEQYF TGTGCCTGGGCTAGCGACTCCTACGAGCAGTACTTC
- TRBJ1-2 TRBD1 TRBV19 CASSIVSPTGGTYGYTF TGTGCCAGTAGTATAGTATCCCCGACAGGGGGGACCTATGGCTACACCTTC
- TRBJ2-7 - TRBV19 CASVARAPYEQYF TGTGCCAGCGTGGCCAGGGCGCCCTACGAGCAGTACTTC
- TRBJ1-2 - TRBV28 CASSLVGTTYGYTF TGTGCCAGCAGTCTCGTAGGCACGACCTATGGCTACACCTTC
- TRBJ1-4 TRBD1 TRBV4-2 CASSQDYRDRAKLFF TGTGCCAGCAGCCAAGATTACCGGGACAGGGCTAAACTGTTTTTT
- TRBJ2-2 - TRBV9 CASSALGGANTGELFF TGTGCCAGCAGCGCTTTAGGGGGGGCGAACACCGGGGAGCTGTTTTTT
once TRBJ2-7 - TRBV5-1 CASSYSGAPDEQYF TGCGCCAGCAGCTACTCAGGGGCCCCCGACGAGCAGTACTTC
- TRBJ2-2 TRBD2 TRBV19 CASSITSGRADELFF TGTGCCAGTAGTATAACTAGCGGGAGGGCGGACGAGCTGTTTTTT
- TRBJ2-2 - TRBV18 CASSPVAVSGELFF TGTGCCAGCTCACCAGTGGCGGTTTCCGGGGAGCTGTTTTTT
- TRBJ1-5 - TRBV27 CASSLNGQSNQPQHF TGTGCCAGCAGTTTGAATGGACAGAGCAATCAGCCCCAGCATTTT
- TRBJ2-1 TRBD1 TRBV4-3 CASSQVSTGLNEQFF TGCGCCAGCAGCCAAGTCTCGACAGGGTTGAATGAGCAGTTCTTC
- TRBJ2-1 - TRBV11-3 CASSYFPGAYNEQFF TGTGCCAGCAGCTACTTCCCAGGGGCCTACAATGAGCAGTTCTTC
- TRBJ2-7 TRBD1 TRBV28 CASSSLSTGPSGKQYF TGTGCCAGCAGTTCACTATCGACAGGGCCATCTGGGAAGCAGTACTTC
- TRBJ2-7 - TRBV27 CASTPGPGFFSYEQCF TGTGCCAGCACCCCCGGTCCCGGGTTTTTCTCCTACGAGCAGTGCTTC
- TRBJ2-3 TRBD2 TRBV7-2 CASSLALSGRPTDTQYF TGTGCCAGCAGCTTAGCCCTTAGCGGGAGGCCCACAGATACGCAGTATTTT
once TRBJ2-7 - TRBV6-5 CASSSDRLPYEQYF TGTGCCAGCAGTAGCGACAGGCTCCCCTACGAGCAGTACTTC
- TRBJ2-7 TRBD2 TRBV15 CATSRYGLADTYEQYF TGTGCCACCAGCAGATACGGACTAGCGGACACCTACGAGCAGTACTTC
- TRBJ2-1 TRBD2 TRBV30 CAWSVLWEGRTNEQFF TGTGCCTGGAGTGTACTATGGGAGGGCCGTACAAATGAGCAGTTCTTC
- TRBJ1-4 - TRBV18 CASSPRQAAAEKLFF TGTGCCAGCTCACCTAGACAGGCTGCCGCCGAAAAACTGTTTTTT